The present T cell receptor beta chain was sequenced within a study of T cell responses to AZD1222 COVID-19 vaccine (dated by TCRdb to 2020 to 2023). Background for the entire study: A total of just over 230 trial participants underwent TCR sequencing, of whom approximately 200 had received two doses of AZD1222 and around 25 had received two doses of the MenACWY control vaccine. Trial participants were enrolled into age subgroups of 18-55, 56-69 and 70-plus years, which contained roughly 140, 27 and 60 TCR-sequenced participants, respectively.

The CDR3 regions of human TCRbeta chains were subjected to immunosequencing. From the authors' description of their analysis: TCRs in the repertoires were matched against a reference library of SARS-CoV-2-specific TCRs that had been generated with the MIRA antigen-specificity platform. Breadth was defined as the fraction of unique TCRs that were SARS-CoV-2-associated. Depth was defined as the fraction of total T cells that were SARS-CoV-2-associated. Each spike-specific TCR was assigned to its reactive spike region and to a CD4 or CD8 class using the MIRA data. Log10-transformed breadth and depth values were compared by one-way ANOVA with Sidak's multiple comparisons tests. What TCRdb holds here is the immuneACCESS table cut down to in-frame rearrangements. Part of the clones is not present; checked against another copy, under half of the missing clones reflect an unresolved V gene, and the others are unexplained. The V and J calls and the clone size are those of that table, but D and trimming were determined from the DNA. The sample records 75,000 to 95,000 clones, approximately 89% of which are singletons. The top ten hold approximately 5% of the sample.

To note about this clone: This receptor's antigen is unknown. Base qualities were left out, and no much larger clone turns up one base away.

From the cysteine through the phenylalanine, the CDR3 covers 15 amino acids. Of all the DNA, just the CDR3 is kept, 45 bases in frame from base 1. The junction shows trimming of 5 bases on V and 4 bases on J, and the gene matches do not reach 7 bases of it. For CDR1 and CDR2, the germline V gene lists SGHTA and FQGNSA. Beyond this particular receptor, the publication reports: After two AZD1222 doses, both the breadth and the depth of spike-specific TCRs were significantly higher than at day 0 and than in MenACWY recipients. CD4 TCRs associated with the vaccine covered the entire spike protein, and the dominant responses were in regions 160-218 and 743-854. Reportedly, almost half of the unique spike-specific TCRs recognized epitopes lying outside the regions that are mutated in the B.1.351 and B.1.1.7 variants. No day 14 peak-response samples were available, so repertoires were characterized only after the peak T cell response. The 56-69-year group was small, and its depth increase did not reach significance, likely because of low power. Conclusions about previously exposed vaccinees are limited because only six or seven AZD1222 recipients were SARS-CoV-2 seropositive at baseline. Participants were mostly white British, with more females than males. The authors suggested clonal diversity may have been underestimated.

What this sample's time point label stands for: about 28 days (+/-7) after the second vaccine dose. AZD1222 recipients given second doses at about 4 weeks or at about 12 weeks were pooled, since spike-specific TCR depth and breadth were not found to differ between the two schedules. Vaccinee samples were obtained from the UK trials COV001 and COV002, which included a single-blind randomized controlled phase 2/3 trial of AZD1222 (ChAdOx1 nCoV-19) in healthy adults. Trial participant PBMC samples were collected at day 0 and day 28 after the second dose for TCRbeta chain sequencing. Sequenced material: peripheral blood, taken 28 days after the second AZD1222 dose. This clonotype was sampled from an adult who received the AZD1222 COVID-19 vaccine. This sequence uses TRBV7-2 and TRBJ2-3; 9 bases in the junction line up with TRBD2. The DNA sequence reads TGTGCCAGCAGCAGGAGCGGGGGGCGAGCAGATACGCAGTATTTT. Its translation reads: CASSRSGGRADTQYF.